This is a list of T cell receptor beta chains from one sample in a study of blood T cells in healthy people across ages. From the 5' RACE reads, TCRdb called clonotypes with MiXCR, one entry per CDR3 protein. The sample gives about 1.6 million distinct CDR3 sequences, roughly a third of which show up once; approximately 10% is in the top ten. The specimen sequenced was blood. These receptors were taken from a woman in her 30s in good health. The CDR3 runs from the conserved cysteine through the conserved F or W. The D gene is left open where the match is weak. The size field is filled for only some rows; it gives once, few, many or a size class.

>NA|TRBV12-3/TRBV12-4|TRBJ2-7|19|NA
TGTGCCAGCAGTTCACGCACTCTTCTTGGACAGAAGTCCTCCTACGAGCAGTACTTC
CASSSRTLLGQKSSYEQYF
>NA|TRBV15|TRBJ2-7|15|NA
TGTGCCACCAGCAGAGATTTCGGGCCCTCCCACGAGCAGTACTTC
CATSRDFGPSHEQYF
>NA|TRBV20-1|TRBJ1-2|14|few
TGCAGTGCTAGACCCCAGGCCCTTTCCTATGGCTACACCTTC
CSARPQALSYGYTF
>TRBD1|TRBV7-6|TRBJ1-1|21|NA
TGTGCCAGCAGCATCTTACCTTCGGGACAGGGGGCCCTTCTCATGAACACTGAAGCTTTCTTT
CASSILPSGQGALLMNTEAFF
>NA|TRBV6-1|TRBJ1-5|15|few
TGTGCCAGCAGTGAACAACCTGATAGCAATCAGCCCCAGCATTTT
CASSEQPDSNQPQHF
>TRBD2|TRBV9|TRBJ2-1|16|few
TGTGCCAGCAGCGTAATGGGACTAGTGGGGAACAATGAGCAGTTCTTC
CASSVMGLVGNNEQFF
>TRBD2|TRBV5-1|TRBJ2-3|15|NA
TGCGCCAGCAGAACTAGCGGGGGGACCGGAGATACGCAGTATTTT
CASRTSGGTGDTQYF
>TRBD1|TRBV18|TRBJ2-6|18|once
TGTGCCAGCACACCAAGGACAGGGGGCTTGTCTGGGGCCAACGTCCTGACTTTC
CASTPRTGGLSGANVLTF
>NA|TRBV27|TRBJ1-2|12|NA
TGTGCCAGCGGAGGGTCCACACATGGCTACACCTTC
CASGGSTHGYTF
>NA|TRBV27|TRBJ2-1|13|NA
TGTGCCAGCAGTTGGGGGGGGCGGGATGAGCAGTTCTTC
CASSWGGRDEQFF
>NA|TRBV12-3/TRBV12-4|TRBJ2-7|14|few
TGTGCCAGCAGTCCTAGGGCAAACTACTACGAGCAGTACTTC
CASSPRANYYEQYF
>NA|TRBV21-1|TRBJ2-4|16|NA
TGTGCCATCCGGACAGGTGGAAACTTTGGCAAAAACATTCAGTACTTC
CAIRTGGNFGKNIQYF
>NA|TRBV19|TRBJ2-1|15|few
TGTGCCAGTAGTATAGATCCGAGCTCCTACAATGAGCAGTTCTTC
CASSIDPSSYNEQFF
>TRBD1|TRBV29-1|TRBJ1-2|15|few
TGCAGCGTTGAATTCTGGGACAGGGATAACTATGGCTACACCTTC
CSVEFWDRDNYGYTF
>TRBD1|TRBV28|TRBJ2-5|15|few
TGTGCCAGCAGTTCCCCGCAGGGGGCAGATCTTTCCCAGTACTTC
CASSSPQGADLSQYF
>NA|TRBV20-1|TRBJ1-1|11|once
TGCAGTGCCCCTGGGGGGGATGAAGCTTTCTTT
CSAPGGDEAFF
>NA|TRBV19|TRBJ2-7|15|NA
TGTGCCAGTAGTATAAGGGACCGGGGAGCCTACGAGCAGTACTTC
CASSIRDRGAYEQYF
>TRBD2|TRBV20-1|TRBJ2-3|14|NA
TGCAGTGCTAGTCAGAGACTAGCCGCAGATACGCAGTATTTT
CSASQRLAADTQYF
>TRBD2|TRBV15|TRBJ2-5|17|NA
TGTGCCACCAGCAGAGATCCCGGACTAGTTTCCTTCGGGACCCAGTACTTC
CATSRDPGLVSFGTQYF
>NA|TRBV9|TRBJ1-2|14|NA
TGTGCCAGCAGCCCAGAATTGGGGGCGCAAGGCTACACCTTC
CASSPELGAQGYTF
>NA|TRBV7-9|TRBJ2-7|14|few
TGTGCCAGCAGCCCCCTGACCACCGTGAACGAGCAGTACTTC
CASSPLTTVNEQYF
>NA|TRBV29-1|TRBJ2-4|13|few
TGCAGCGTTTTGACAGTAGACCAAAACATTCAGTACTTC
CSVLTVDQNIQYF
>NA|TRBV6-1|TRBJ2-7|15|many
TGTGCCAGCAGTGCCAGCAGAAATGGTGGCTACGAGCAGTACTTC
CASSASRNGGYEQYF
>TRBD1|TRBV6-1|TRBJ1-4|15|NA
TGTGCCAGCAGTGAAGTAACAGGGGGTAATGAAAAACTGTTTTTT
CASSEVTGGNEKLFF
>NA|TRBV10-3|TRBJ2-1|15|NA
TGTGCCATCAGTGATATGATAGCGGAGTACAATGAGCAGTTCTTC
CAISDMIAEYNEQFF
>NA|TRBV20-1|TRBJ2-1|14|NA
TGCAGTGCTAGCCCCGACAGGTTCTACAATGAGCAGTTCTTC
CSASPDRFYNEQFF
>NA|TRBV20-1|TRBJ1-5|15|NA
TGCAGTGCCGCCCGGGCGTTATCTGTCGGTCAGCCCCAGCATTTT
CSAARALSVGQPQHF
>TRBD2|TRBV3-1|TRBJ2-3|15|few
TGTGCCAGCAGCCCCACTAGCGGGGGGCGCGATACGCAGTATTTT
CASSPTSGGRDTQYF
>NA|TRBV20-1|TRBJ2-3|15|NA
TGCAGTGCTAGGGGATACCTGACTAGCACAGATACGCAGTATTTT
CSARGYLTSTDTQYF
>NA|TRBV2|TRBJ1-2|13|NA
TGTGCCAGCAGTTTACAGGAGACCTATGGCTACACCTTC
CASSLQETYGYTF
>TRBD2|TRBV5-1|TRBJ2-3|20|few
TGCGCCAGCAGCTCCACCTACCATGGGACTAGCGGGAGAGGCACAGATACGCAGTATTTT
CASSSTYHGTSGRGTDTQYF
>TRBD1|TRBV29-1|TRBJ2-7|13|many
TGCAGCGCCCGGGACAGTAACTTTGGGGAGCAGTACTTC
CSARDSNFGEQYF
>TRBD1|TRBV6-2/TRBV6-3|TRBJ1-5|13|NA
TGTGCCAGCAGTTTCCAGGGGGTCCAGCCCCAGCATTTT
CASSFQGVQPQHF
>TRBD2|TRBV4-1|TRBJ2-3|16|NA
TGCGCCAGCGGGACTAGCGGTGGGGGCTCGGCAGATACGCAGTATTTT
CASGTSGGGSADTQYF
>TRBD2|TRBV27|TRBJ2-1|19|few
TGTGCCAGCAGTACACTTACCTCATCCTTTAGCGGGAGGGCCCATGAGCAGTTCTTC
CASSTLTSSFSGRAHEQFF
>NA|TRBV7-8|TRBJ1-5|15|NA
TGTGCCGGCAGCCCTTGGGGGGGGGCTGATCAGCCCCAGCATTTT
CAGSPWGGADQPQHF
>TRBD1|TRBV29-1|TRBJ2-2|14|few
TGCAGCGTCGACGGACAGGGTAGCACCGGGGAGCGGTTTTTT
CSVDGQGSTGERFF
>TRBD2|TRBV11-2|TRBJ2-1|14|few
TGTGCCAGCAGCTACCGGACTAGCCTCAATGAGCAGTTCTTC
CASSYRTSLNEQFF
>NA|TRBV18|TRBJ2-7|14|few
TGTGCCAGCTCACACCCCGGACTCTCCTACGAGCAGTACTTC
CASSHPGLSYEQYF
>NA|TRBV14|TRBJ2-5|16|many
TGTGCCAGCAGCCCGGAAGGACGGGAATTCAGGGAGACCCAGTACTTC
CASSPEGREFRETQYF
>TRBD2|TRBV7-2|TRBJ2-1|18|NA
TGTGCCAGCAGCTTAGGCCCAATACTAGCGGGACTTGCCAATGAGCAGTTCTTC
CASSLGPILAGLANEQFF
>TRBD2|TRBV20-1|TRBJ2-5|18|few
TGCAGTGCTGCGGCCGGTGGGACTAGCGGGAGGGCGGGAGAGACCCAGTACTTC
CSAAAGGTSGRAGETQYF
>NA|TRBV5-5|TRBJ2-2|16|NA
TGTGCCAGCAGCTTGGATCTAGCCCCAGTGTTCGGGGAGCTGTTTTTT
CASSLDLAPVFGELFF
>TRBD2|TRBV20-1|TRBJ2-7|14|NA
TGCAGTGCGGGACTAGCGGGCTCAGACTACGAGCAGTACTTC
CSAGLAGSDYEQYF
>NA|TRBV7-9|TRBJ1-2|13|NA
TGTGCCAGCAGCTTACAGGGAGGAGGTGGCTACACCTTC
CASSLQGGGGYTF
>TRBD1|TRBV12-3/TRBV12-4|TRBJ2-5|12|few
TGTGCCAGCAGAGACAGGGTATGGGAGCAGTACTTC
CASRDRVWEQYF
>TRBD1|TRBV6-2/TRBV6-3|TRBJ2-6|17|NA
TGTGCCAGCAGCAAGACAGGGGGATCTTCTGGGGCCAACGTCCTGACTTTC
CASSKTGGSSGANVLTF
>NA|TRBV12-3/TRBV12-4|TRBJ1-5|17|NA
TGTGCCAGCAGCCCCGGGACCAGCCTCCATAGCAATCAGCCCCAGCATTTT
CASSPGTSLHSNQPQHF
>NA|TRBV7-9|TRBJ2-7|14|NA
TGTGCCAGCAGCCCCTTCCAGGGGTCCCACGAGCAGTACTTC
CASSPFQGSHEQYF
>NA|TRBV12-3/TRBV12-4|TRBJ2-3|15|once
TGTGCCAGCAGTTTAGGTCCCCGGGGCGCAGATGCGCAGTATTTT
CASSLGPRGADAQYF
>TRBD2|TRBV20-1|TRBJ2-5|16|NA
TGCAGTGCTAGCTCCCCTAGCGGGGGGTGGGGAGAGACCCAGTACTTC
CSASSPSGGWGETQYF
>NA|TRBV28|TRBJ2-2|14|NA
TGTGCCAGCAAACCACTCCCGGATACCGGGGAGCTGTTTTTT
CASKPLPDTGELFF
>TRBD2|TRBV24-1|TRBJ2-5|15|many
TGTGCCACCAGTGACATACTAGCGGGAGGAGAGACCCAGTACTTC
CATSDILAGGETQYF
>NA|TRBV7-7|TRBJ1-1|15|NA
TGTGCCAGCAGCTCCAATTTTTTAGGGAACACTGAAGCTTTCTTT
CASSSNFLGNTEAFF